The 28 T cell receptor beta chains in this list originate from one sample, sequenced in a study of blood T cells in healthy people across ages. The use of a sample-barcoded 5' primer and a J-beta primer mix characterized a second PCR of about 6 to 11 cycles. TCRdb re-derived calls from the 5' RACE reads in MiXCR, one entry per CDR3 protein. Here the sample spans around 2 million distinct CDR3 sequences, about two fifths being singletons. Sample: blood. All receptors come from a human donor in good health.

V gene TRBV14 combines with J gene TRBJ2-3, with 8 bases aligning to TRBD2. The trim removed 1 base at V and 2 bases at J, leaving 5 bases unmatched. The CDR3 is made up of 16 amino acids. Germline assignment: CDR1 SGHDN and CDR2 FVKESK. CDR3 loop: CASSQVLAGNTDTQYF. Written as DNA, the CDR3 is TGTGCCAGCAGCCAAGTCCTAGCGGGTAACACAGATACGCAGTATTTT.

This chain uses TRBV6-5 with TRBJ1-2, with a tentative D call TRBD1 (5 bases). Germline V gene data show CDR1 as MNHEY and CDR2 as SVGAGI. Trimming stripped 7 bases from V and 6 bases from J, with 15 bases between. CDR3 length: 13 residues. Written as DNA, the CDR3 is TGTGCCAGCACCACTACGGGGGTAGATGGCTACACCTTC. It codes for CASTTTGVDGYTF.

This clonotype was counted a few times. The V call is TRBV5-1, the J call TRBJ1-2; no firm D call. CDR3 length equals 13 residues. The V gene lost 1 base and the J gene lost 4 bases, with 8 bases spanning the gap. Germline CDR1 reads SGHRS; CDR2 reads YFSETQ. The CDR3 DNA is TGCGCCAGCAGCTTGCAGCCTTCCTATGGCTACACCTTC. Translated, it gives CASSLQPSYGYTF.

The chain recombines TRBV5-5 with TRBJ2-3; 8 nucleotides match TRBD2. Germline CDR1 and CDR2: SGHKS and YYEKEE (reference sequence). This CDR3 region has 18 residues. V shed 4 bases, J shed 5 bases, and the junction held 18 bases outside the gene matches. CDR3 region: CASSQSITASGFLDTQYF. CDR3 bases: TGTGCCAGCAGCCAATCAATTACGGCTAGCGGGTTCCTAGATACGCAGTATTTT.

The genes are TRBV27 and TRBJ2-2, with 10 bases aligning to TRBD1. This CDR3 is 16 amino acids long. The V segment lost 5 bases and the J segment 5 bases; nucleotides outside the gene matches: 8. Germline V lookup: CDR1 MNHEY, CDR2 SMNVEV (reference sequence). The CDR3: CASSLPGQGRTGELFF. The DNA of the CDR3 is TGTGCCAGCAGTCTACCGGGACAGGGGAGGACCGGGGAGCTGTTTTTT.

J is TRBJ1-4 and V is TRBV2; D not certain. The CDR3 runs to 11 residues. In germline, CDR1 is SNHLY, CDR2 FYNNEI. The ends were cut back, 2 bases at V and 6 bases at J, with 1 base in the middle. The CDR3 loop reads CASSEYEKLFF. The CDR3 DNA reads as TGTGCCAGCAGTGAATATGAAAAACTGTTTTTT.

This clonotype turned up a few times. The CDR3, as DNA: TGCAGTGCTAGAGAAAACAGGGGGGTATACGAGCAGTACTTC. This translates into CSARENRGVYEQYF. The V call is TRBV20-1, the J call TRBJ2-5, with 8 bases lining up with TRBD1. The J call may be incorrect, as the DNA end agrees better with TRBJ2-7. Per germline, CDR1 DFQATT and CDR2 SNEGSKA (reference sequence). CDR3 size: 14 residues.

In its sample, this clonotype was seen a few times. The chain recombines TRBV20-1 with TRBJ2-1; D tentatively reads TRBD1 or TRBD2 (5 bases each). V lost 3 bases and J lost 7, with 16 bases in between. This CDR3 contains 14 residues. Germline V gene lookup returns CDR1 DFQATT and CDR2 SNEGSKA (reference sequence). CDR3 sequence: CSARLPGTPNEQFF. CDR3 in DNA: TGCAGTGCTAGGTTACCTGGGACGCCTAATGAGCAGTTCTTC.

This chain joins TRBV18 and TRBJ2-3; D possibly corresponds to TRBD2 (5 bases). The CDR3 runs to 17 residues. V was cut by 2 bases and J by 1 base, with 16 bases left in between. Germline CDR1 and CDR2: KGHSH and LQKENI. CDR3: CASSPTGGSAGTDTQYF. In nucleotides, the CDR3 is TGTGCCAGCTCACCAACCGGTGGTTCAGCGGGCACAGATACGCAGTATTTT. Together with reference TRBV18 and TRBJ2-3, the CDR3 gives the full variable domain: NAGVMQNPRHLVRRRGQEARLRCSPMKGHSHVYWYRQLPEEGLKFMVYLQKENIIDESGMPKERFSAEFPKEGPSILRIQQVVRGDSAAYFCASSPTGGSAGTDTQYFGPGTRLTVL.

The gene calls are TRBV5-1 and TRBJ2-1, with D possibly TRBD2 on 5 matching bases. This CDR3 comprises 16 residues. V was pared by 3 bases and J by 3 bases, with 16 bases between. Germline V gene lookup returns CDR1 SGHRS and CDR2 YFSETQ. In nucleotides, the CDR3 is TGCGCCAGCAGCTCCCTTAGCGTGGTTTTCTACAATGAGCAGTTCTTC. The encoded protein is CASSSLSVVFYNEQFF.

CDR3 sequence reads: CATSAFTDTQYF. The DNA for the CDR3 is TGTGCCACCAGTGCTTTCACAGATACGCAGTATTTT. The chain couples TRBV24-1 to TRBJ2-3; D unclear. Germline CDR1 is KGHDR and CDR2 is SFDVKD. V was pared by 5 bases and J by 2 bases, with 4 bases between. This CDR3 has 12 residues.

This clonotype has more than one count but fewer than ten. The chain has TRBV6-6 and TRBJ1-5; weak D call: TRBD1 (6 bases). The CDR3 extends over 12 amino acids. Germline CDR1 MNHNY, CDR2 SVGAGI (reference sequence). Trimming took 5 bases from V and 9 from J, leaving 11 bases between them. The CDR3 region is CASSQTGRPQHF. The CDR3 DNA sequence: TGTGCCAGCAGTCAGACAGGAAGGCCCCAGCATTTT.

The chain uses TRBV27 and TRBJ2-7; 7 bases are a match to TRBD1. The V segment lost 6 bases and the J segment 3 bases; nucleotides outside the gene matches: 8. The germline CDR1 and CDR2 sequences are MNHEY and SMNVEV (reference sequence). This CDR3 is built from 14 residues. The CDR3 DNA follows: TGTGCCAGCAGGGGTCAGACAGGGAACTACGAGCAGTACTTC. Protein product: CASRGQTGNYEQYF.

This clonotype occurred a few times. The chain recombines TRBV4-3 with TRBJ1-2; no definite D call. In germline, CDR1 is LGHNA, CDR2 YSLEER. This CDR3 spans 13 amino acids. V was trimmed by 1 base and J by 4 bases, leaving 7 bases between them. The DNA of the CDR3 is TGCGCCAGCAGCCAAGGTTGGAGCTATGGCTACACCTTC. Amino acids: CASSQGWSYGYTF.

The genes are TRBV9 and TRBJ1-1; 9 positions match TRBD1. Germline V gene data show CDR1 as SGDLS and CDR2 as YYNGEE. J gave up 7 bases and V 5 bases, and 9 bases lay outside the gene matches. There are 14 residues in the CDR3. CDR3 sequence (DNA): TGTGCCAGCAGTGTGGGACAGGGCATAGTTGAAGCTTTCTTT. Its protein is CASSVGQGIVEAFF.

V gene TRBV6-2 or TRBV6-3 combines with J gene TRBJ2-5; 12 nucleotides line up with TRBD1. The tail of the sequence fits TRBJ2-7 better, so the J call may be wrong. The CDR3 runs 14 residues. The germline V gene encodes CDR1 MNHEY and CDR2 SVGEGT. The CDR3 spells CASSRDRGPGEQYF. In DNA form, the CDR3 reads TGTGCCAGCAGCCGGGACAGGGGGCCGGGCGAGCAGTACTTC.

Only a few counts were recorded for this clonotype. V is TRBV5-5 and J is TRBJ1-2; D is possibly TRBD1 (6 bases). Trimming left V 4 bases short and J 7 bases short, with 26 bases between. Looked up from germline, CDR1 is SGHKS and CDR2 is YYEKEE (reference sequence). The CDR3 runs to 17 residues. CDR3 DNA sequence: TGTGCCAGCAGCCCGGGGGCGGGCAGGGCCACCGCAGGTGGCTACACCTTC. This encodes CASSPGAGRATAGGYTF. The entire variable domain, with the rest obtained from reference TRBV5-5 and TRBJ1-2, is as follows: DAGVTQSPTHLIKTRGQQVTLRCSPISGHKSVSWYQQVLGQGPQFIFQYYEKEERGRGNFPDRFSARQFPNYSSELNVNALLLGDSALYLCASSPGAGRATAGGYTFGSGTRLTVV.

This clonotype was observed a few times. Relative to the germline gene, one junction end is altered; a read error may explain this. The chain is built from TRBV4-3 and TRBJ1-2, with D possibly TRBD1 on 5 matching bases. Per germline, CDR1 LGHNA and CDR2 YSLEER. CDR3 length equals 15 residues. The CDR3 region has the DNA TGCGCCAGCAGCCAAGAACCGGGGCTTAACTATGACTACACCTTC. As protein: CASSQEPGLNYDYTF.

On this clonotype itself: One end of the junction is discordant with germline, which a read error may explain. J is TRBJ2-4 and V is TRBV7-8; 10 positions agree with TRBD2. The assigned J gene may be wrong: the sequence end matches TRBJ2-7 better. Germline-derived CDR1 and CDR2 are SGHVS and FQNEAQ. The CDR3 has 18 amino acids. The CDR3 nucleotides are TGTGCCTGCAGCTTAGCGGGTAGCGGGGGGCCTAGCTCCTACGAGCAGTACTTC. Translated: CACSLAGSGGPSSYEQYF.

V and J are TRBV7-2 and TRBJ2-7; 8 nucleotides line up with TRBD2. The DNA end is more similar to TRBJ2-5, so the J call may be wrong. The germline V gene encodes CDR1 SGHTA and CDR2 FQGNSA. CDR3 length: 17 residues. In DNA, the CDR3 is TGTGCCAGCAGCTTAGTGGGGTCGGGGGGGGCCTGGGAGACCCAGTACTTC. The encoded protein is CASSLVGSGGAWETQYF.

This chain uses TRBV30 with TRBJ1-1; D might be TRBD1 (6 bases). The CDR3 is 13 amino acids. From germline, CDR1 is GTSNPN and CDR2 SVGIG (reference sequence). Trimming cost V 8 bases and J 3 bases, with 16 bases left between them. The CDR3 nucleotides are TGTGCCCGCGCAACAGGGTGGGACACTGAAGCTTTCTTT. Translating gives CARATGWDTEAFF.

The CDR3 region has the DNA TGTGCCAGCAGCGGACGGACCTACTCAAAAGATACGCAGTATTTT. It is translated as CASSGRTYSKDTQYF. The chain uses TRBV13 and TRBJ2-3; D is unclear. V was cut by 5 bases and J by 5 bases, with 17 bases left in between. The germline V gene encodes CDR1 PRHDT and CDR2 FYEKMQ (reference sequence). The CDR3 is 15 amino acids.

J is TRBJ2-1 and V is TRBV20-1; 11 bases fit TRBD2. CDR1 is DFQATT and CDR2 is SNEGSKA in the germline V gene (reference sequence). V dropped 2 bases and J dropped 0; count of bases not matched to a gene: 9. This CDR3 has 18 residues. The CDR3 DNA follows: TGCAGTGCTAGACTAGCGGGGGGTCAAACCGTCTCCTACAATGAGCAGTTCTTC. Protein product: CSARLAGGQTVSYNEQFF.

The V gene is TRBV9, the J gene TRBJ1-1, with D perhaps matching TRBD1 (6 bases). The V gene's germline CDR1 is SGDLS and CDR2 YYNGEE. CDR3 length: 12 amino acids. With 3 bases removed from V and 11 bases from J, the gap between germline ends came to 14 bases. Here the CDR3 reads CASSAIRGTAFF. In DNA, the CDR3 is TGTGCCAGCAGCGCTATAAGGGGGACGGCTTTCTTT.

The chain uses TRBV7-2 and TRBJ2-1; D is unclear. The CDR3 covers 14 residues. V was trimmed by 4 bases and J by 10 bases, leaving 17 bases between them. CDR1 and CDR2 from the germline V gene are SGHTA and FQGNSA. The CDR3 DNA is TGTGCCAGCAGCTCGGTCCCAGTAGGTGTAGAGCAGTTCTTC. It encodes CASSSVPVGVEQFF.

The chain combines TRBV20-1 with TRBJ2-3; TRBD2 aligns across 7 bases. Germline-derived CDR1 and CDR2 are DFQATT and SNEGSKA (reference sequence). This CDR3 spans 16 amino acids. V lost 3 bases and J lost 1; bases outside the gene matches: 10. The CDR3 loop is CSASPTTLAGTDTQYF. CDR3 DNA sequence: TGCAGTGCTAGTCCCACGACCCTAGCGGGCACAGATACGCAGTATTTT.

This clonotype was counted once. Likely a read error: the CDR3 ends without its conserved phenylalanine or tryptophan. The limits of the CDR3 on the DNA are not certain, so only TCRdb's listed CDR3 is given. The chain couples TRBV29-1 to TRBJ2-4; the D call in the table, TRBD1, was not verified against the DNA. Per germline, CDR1 SQVTM and CDR2 ANQGSEA. The CDR3 is made up of 11 amino acids, end residues included. CDR3 loop: CSVRTVEKLYV.

V is TRBV5-1 and J is TRBJ1-2, with unresolved D. The CDR3 is made up of 14 amino acids. The V gene lost 0 bases and the J gene lost 8 bases, with 14 bases spanning the gap. CDR1 and CDR2 (germline): SGHRS, YFSETQ. The CDR3 sequence: CASSLVAGASGYTF. CDR3 DNA: TGCGCCAGCAGCTTGGTAGCAGGTGCCAGCGGCTACACCTTC.